The clone carrying this T cell receptor (beta chain) has only one observation. This sample is part of a study of cytomegalovirus exposure and HLA in healthy donors. This CDR3 is built from 13 residues. Trimming cost V 4 bases and J 8 bases, with 15 bases left between them. CDR1 is SGDLS, CDR2 YYNGEE, per germline. Vbeta (60) and Jbeta (13) primers were used in the PCR. The repertoire was sequenced with immunoSEQ multiplex PCR; TCRdb's copy has only in-frame clones and lacks some. The top ten hold 1.9% of the sample, which has about 160,000 clones, around 80% seen once. The specimen was PBMCs. The sequence came from a man younger than 35 in good health and CMV-seronegative. The V gene is TRBV9, the J gene TRBJ1-2, with D tentatively TRBD1 (6 bases). CDR3 coding DNA: TGTGCCAGCAGCCCCCAGGGGCCAGGGGGCTACACCTTC. Amino acid sequence: CASSPQGPGGYTF.